This T cell receptor (beta chain) was obtained from a study of blood T cell repertoires in COVID-19. At the level of the study: Italy, Spain and the United States were the sources of the convalescent and acute COVID-19 samples.

Trimming left V 8 bases short and J 3 bases short, with 14 bases between. CDR3 size: 13 residues. The germline gives CDR1 MNHNY, CDR2 SVGAGI (reference sequence). This clone was counted a few times. Per the original data handling: Nucleated cell counts were estimated from reference gene primer amplification. Some clones are missing from TCRdb's copy, which holds only in-frame ones; the method was immunoSEQ multiplex PCR. V, J and clone size reflect that table, while D and trimming were determined from the DNA. The sample holds a few hundred thousand clones, about nine tenths seen once. The J gene is TRBJ2-7, the V gene TRBV6-6; D may be TRBD2 (6 bases). This receptor was obtained from a young man with active or convalescent COVID-19. The specimen sequenced was peripheral blood. CDR3 region: CASADYRNYEQYF. The CDR3 bases are TGTGCCAGCGCGGACTACCGAAACTACGAGCAGTACTTC.